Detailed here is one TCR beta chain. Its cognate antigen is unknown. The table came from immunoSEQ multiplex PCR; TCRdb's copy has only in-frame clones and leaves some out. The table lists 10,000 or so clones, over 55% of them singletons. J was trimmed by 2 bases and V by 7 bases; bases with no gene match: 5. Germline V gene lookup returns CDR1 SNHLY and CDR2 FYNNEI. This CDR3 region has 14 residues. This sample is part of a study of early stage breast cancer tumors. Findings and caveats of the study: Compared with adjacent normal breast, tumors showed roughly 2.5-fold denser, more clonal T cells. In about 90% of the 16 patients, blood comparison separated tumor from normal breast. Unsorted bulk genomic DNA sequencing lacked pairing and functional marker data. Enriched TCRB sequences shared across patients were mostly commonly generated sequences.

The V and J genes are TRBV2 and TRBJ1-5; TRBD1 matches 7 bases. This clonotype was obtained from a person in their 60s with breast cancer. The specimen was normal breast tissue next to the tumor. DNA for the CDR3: TGTGCCAGCACCAACGGACAGGGCAATCAGCCCCAGCATTTT. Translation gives CASTNGQGNQPQHF.